The 25 T cell receptor beta chains listed next were all sequenced from one sample in a study of T cells in Graves' hyperthyroidism and ophthalmopathy. Amplification yielded TCR beta CDR3 regions, with RNA transcripts as the source. The HTBI set primed first-round TCR CDR3 RT-PCR. TCRdb re-derived calls from the multiplex PCR reads in MiXCR, one entry per CDR3 protein. The repertoire has some 370,000 distinct CDR3 sequences, about 18% of them found once; the top ten carry 34%. Material: blood. Receptors originate from a woman aged 25-40 years with Graves' hyperthyroidism that later progressed to Graves' ophthalmopathy.

This clonotype appeared a few times. CDR3: CASSHMGTEAFF. The CDR3, as DNA: TGCGCCAGCAGCCACATGGGGACCGAAGCTTTCTTT. The chain uses TRBV4-1 and TRBJ1-1; D possibly corresponds to TRBD1 (5 bases). The length of the CDR3 is 12 residues. V shed 3 bases and J shed 8 bases, with 10 bases lying between them. Germline CDR1 MGHRA, CDR2 YSYEKL.

Only a few counts were recorded for this clonotype. This chain joins TRBV20-1 and TRBJ1-2, with TRBD1 matching over 9 bases. V dropped 0 bases and J dropped 12; count of bases not matched to a gene: 8. Germline V lookup: CDR1 DFQATT, CDR2 SNEGSKA (reference sequence). The CDR3 has 13 amino acids. CDR3 protein: CSARDRGQGFNTF. CDR3 nucleotides: TGCAGTGCTAGAGACCGCGGACAGGGGTTCAACACCTTC.

This clonotype was seen once. The chain has TRBV5-6 and TRBJ1-2; possible D gene TRBD1, 5 bases. This CDR3 spans 15 amino acids. Germline CDR1 SGHDT, CDR2 YYEEEE. V lost 3 bases to trimming and J lost 2 bases, with 14 bases between them. This chain's CDR3 is CASSSLGRDNYGYTF. The CDR3 DNA sequence: TGTGCCAGCAGCTCCCTAGGTAGGGACAACTATGGCTACACCTTC. The full variable domain, completed using reference TRBV5-6 and TRBJ1-2, is DAGVTQSPTHLIKTRGQQVTLRCSPKSGHDTVSWYQQALGQGPQFIFQYYEEEERQRGNFPDRFSGHQFPNYSSELNVNALLLGDSALYLCASSSLGRDNYGYTFGSGTRLTVV.

This clonotype has only a few counts. The gene calls are TRBV6-2 or TRBV6-3 and TRBJ2-2, with TRBD2 identical over 8 bases. With V trimmed by 5 bases and J by 4 bases, 6 bases remained unmatched. Germline CDR1 and CDR2: MNHEY and SVGEGT. CDR3 size: 15 residues. In nucleotides, the CDR3 is TGTGCCAGCAGTCAAGGCGGGGGGCGCACCGGGGAGCTGTTTTTT. Residues: CASSQGGGRTGELFF.

A word on this clonotype: A much larger clone lies a single base off, so this may be a read error. The chain couples TRBV28 to TRBJ2-4; TRBD1 agrees at 11 bases. Germline V gene sequence: CDR1 MDHEN, CDR2 SYDVKM. This CDR3 comprises 16 residues. The CDR3 DNA reads as TGTGCCAGCAGTTTACTGGGACAGGGGGGGGAAAACACTCAGTACTTC. Protein: CASSLLGQGGENTQYF.

This clonotype was seen at least ten times. The chain employs TRBV5-1 and TRBJ2-1; 11 nucleotides agree with TRBD2. CDR3 size: 15 residues. CDR1 and CDR2 (germline): SGHRS, YFSETQ. V lost 4 bases and J lost 13; bases outside the gene matches: 13. CDR3 amino acids: CASSAPSGRFHTQFF. CDR3 coding DNA: TGCGCCAGCAGCGCCCCTAGCGGGAGGTTCCACACCCAGTTCTTC.

This clonotype was observed at least ten times. Here the CDR3 reads CASRMVGRGASGNTIYF. CDR3 DNA: TGTGCCAGCAGAATGGTGGGTCGGGGGGCGAGTGGAAACACCATATATTTT. The rearrangement links TRBV11-2 to TRBJ1-3; weak D call: TRBD1 (6 bases). From germline, CDR1 is SGHAT and CDR2 FQNNGV. This CDR3 has 17 residues. Trimming took off 6 bases at V and 3 bases at J, with 21 bases between the two ends.

This sequence joins TRBV29-1 and TRBJ2-2; the match to TRBD2 covers 8 bases. The V gene end was trimmed by 4 bases and the J gene end by 7 bases; junction bases not matched to a gene: 5. CDR1 is SQVTM and CDR2 is ANQGSEA in the germline V gene. The CDR3 extends over 13 amino acids. Written as DNA, the CDR3 is TGCAGCGTTGTGGCGGGAGGTGGCGGGGAGCTGTTTTTT. Translating it yields CSVVAGGGGELFF.

This clonotype was recorded a few times. The V call is TRBV20-1, the J call TRBJ2-7; tentative D call: TRBD2 (5 bases). This CDR3 spans 12 amino acids. From germline, CDR1 is DFQATT and CDR2 SNEGSKA (reference sequence). Trimming cost V 6 bases and J 7 bases, with 16 bases left between them. CDR3 DNA: TGCAGTGCGCCCCTAGAGGGTGAGGAGCAGTACTTC. It specifies CSAPLEGEEQYF.

This clonotype was seen a handful of times. The CDR3 is CASSLGTGDHNEQFF. In DNA, the CDR3 is TGCGCCAGCAGCTTGGGGACAGGGGATCACAATGAGCAGTTCTTC. This chain joins TRBV5-1 and TRBJ2-1, with TRBD1 identical over 9 bases. V was pared by 0 bases and J by 5 bases, with 3 bases of the junction left unmatched. Germline CDR1 SGHRS, CDR2 YFSETQ. The CDR3 has 15 amino acids.

The chain recombines TRBV6-2 or TRBV6-3 with TRBJ1-2, with D unresolved. V dropped 0 bases and J dropped 4 bases, with 15 bases sitting between them. Germline V gene sequence: CDR1 MNHEY, CDR2 SVGEGT. There are 16 residues in the CDR3. This CDR3 reads CASSYSFPEGSYGYTF. CDR3 DNA sequence: TGTGCCAGCAGTTACTCGTTTCCTGAGGGATCCTATGGCTACACCTTC.

This clonotype turned up a few times. The rearrangement uses TRBV5-8 and TRBJ1-5, with 7 bases aligning to TRBD1. The germline CDR1 and CDR2 sequences are SGHTS and YDEGEE. The length of the CDR3 is 15 residues. V lost 4 bases to trimming and J lost 4 bases; unmatched junction nucleotides: 8. The CDR3 protein is CASSREDRPNQPQHF. The CDR3 DNA sequence: TGTGCCAGCAGCCGGGAGGACAGGCCTAATCAGCCCCAGCATTTT. The full variable domain, its missing parts supplied by reference TRBV5-8 and TRBJ1-5, is EAGVTQSPTHLIKTRGQQATLRCSPISGHTSVYWYQQALGLGLQFLLWYDEGEERNRGNFPPRFSGRQFPNYSSELNVNALELEDSALYLCASSREDRPNQPQHFGDGTRLSIL.

J is TRBJ2-3 and V is TRBV29-1, with 11 bases identical to TRBD1. The CDR3 length is 13 residues. With V trimmed by 7 bases and J by 6 bases, 6 bases remained unmatched. From germline, CDR1 is SQVTM and CDR2 ANQGSEA. CDR3: CSAGTGGRDTQYF. The DNA for the CDR3 is TGCAGCGCGGGGACAGGGGGGAGGGATACGCAGTATTTT.

This clonotype was seen a few times. The CDR3, as DNA: TGTGCCAGCTCGGACACCGAAAATGAAAAACTGTTTTTT. It codes for CASSDTENEKLFF. The chain links TRBV6-1 to TRBJ1-4, with TRBD1 as a possible D gene (5 bases). The V gene lost 8 bases and the J gene lost 5 bases, with 12 bases spanning the gap. The CDR3 length is 13 residues. CDR1 is MNHNS, CDR2 SASEGT, per germline.

This clonotype has just a few counts. The gene calls are TRBV5-5 and TRBJ2-3; maybe TRBD1 (6 bases). The CDR3 sequence is 13 residues long. From germline, CDR1 is SGHKS and CDR2 YYEKEE (reference sequence). V was trimmed by 10 bases and J by 0 bases, leaving 12 bases between them. This CDR3 reads CAGGPYSTDTQYF. The CDR3 nucleotides read TGTGCCGGGGGCCCTTATAGCACAGATACGCAGTATTTT.

This clonotype has a count of ten or more. In DNA, the CDR3 is TGTGCCAGCAGCCTCTACCAGGGTCGCACAGATACGCAGTATTTT. The encoded protein is CASSLYQGRTDTQYF. The chain has TRBV7-6 and TRBJ2-3, with a possible D match to TRBD1 (5 bases). The CDR3 covers 15 residues. CDR1 and CDR2 (germline): SGHVS, FNYEAQ. With 5 bases removed from V and 1 base from J, the gap between germline ends came to 13 bases.

This clonotype was seen repeatedly, ten times or more. The conserved final phenylalanine or tryptophan is absent from the CDR3, which likely points to a read error. This chain links TRBV12-3 or TRBV12-4 with TRBJ2-2, with D possibly TRBD1 on 6 matching bases. This CDR3 contains 16 residues. Trimming took off 4 bases at V and 2 bases at J, with 14 bases between the two ends. The chain's CDR3 is CASSSKGGFNTGELFL. For the CDR3, the DNA is TGTGCCAGCAGTTCCAAAGGGGGTTTCAACACCGGGGAGCTGTTTCTT.

This clonotype was found a few times. This CDR3 reads CASKRGTYEQYF. As DNA, the CDR3 is TGTGCCAGCAAGCGAGGGACGTACGAGCAGTACTTC. This chain links TRBV28 with TRBJ2-7; D possibly uses TRBD1 or TRBD2 (5 bases each). Per germline, CDR1 MDHEN and CDR2 SYDVKM. Trimming removed 7 bases from V and 4 bases from J, with 11 bases in between. This CDR3 has 12 amino acids.

This clonotype was observed at least ten times. The chain couples TRBV5-1 to TRBJ1-6; 9 bases match TRBD1. The V gene end was trimmed by 0 bases and the J gene end by 7 bases; junction bases not matched to a gene: 8. The CDR3 consists of 17 residues. CDR1 SGHRS and CDR2 YFSETQ come from the germline V gene. CDR3 in DNA: TGCGCCAGCAGCTTGGCTACAGGGGGCTTGGTAAATTCACCCCTCCACTTT. The encoded protein is CASSLATGGLVNSPLHF.

This clonotype was recorded many times. This chain links TRBV3-1 with TRBJ2-5; D call uncertain. The CDR3 runs to 14 residues. CDR1 and CDR2 from the germline V gene are LGHDT and YNNKEL (reference sequence). The V gene lost 1 base and the J gene lost 3 bases, with 9 bases spanning the gap. CDR3 region: CASSQVDQKETQYF. CDR3 bases: TGTGCCAGCAGCCAAGTAGATCAGAAAGAGACCCAGTACTTC.

This clonotype was counted a single time. One end of the junction is discordant with germline, which a read error may explain. This sequence joins TRBV7-9 and TRBJ1-2; D is unresolved. Germline V gene data show CDR1 as SEHNR and CDR2 as FQNEAQ (reference sequence). The CDR3 spans 15 residues. The CDR3 nucleotides read TGTGCCAGCGGCTTTGAGCCGGAGGACCTCTATGGCTACACCTTC. Protein sequence: CASGFEPEDLYGYTF.

This clonotype was seen ten or more times. The CDR3 loop is CASTGGQTIFYGYTF. CDR3 nucleotide sequence: TGTGCCAGCACCGGCGGACAGACCATTTTCTATGGCTACACCTTC. This chain uses TRBV28 with TRBJ1-2, with D possibly matching TRBD1 (6 bases). There are 15 residues in the CDR3. V was cut by 7 bases and J by 4 bases, with 19 bases left in between. Germline values: CDR1 MDHEN, CDR2 SYDVKM.

The table lists this clonotype with many counts. This chain connects TRBV28 to TRBJ1-2; 9 nucleotides agree with TRBD1. Trimming took 5 bases from V and 3 from J; bases not matched to a gene: 19. CDR1 is MDHEN, CDR2 SYDVKM, per germline. The CDR3 contains 19 residues. CDR3: CASSPPKYHLQGAYYGYTF. Here the CDR3 DNA reads TGTGCCAGCAGTCCGCCTAAATATCATTTACAGGGGGCTTACTATGGCTACACCTTC.

This clonotype was seen only a few times. The J gene is TRBJ2-5, the V gene TRBV5-4; 10 bases match TRBD2. Germline V CDR1 and CDR2: SGHNT, YYREEE (reference sequence). V dropped 1 base and J dropped 5; count of bases not matched to a gene: 14. The CDR3 runs 18 residues. CDR3 bases: TGTGCCAGCAGCTTGAAGTCTAGCGGGGGCCATTTGCAGGAGACCCAGTACTTC. Translated, it gives CASSLKSSGGHLQETQYF. The whole variable domain, filled in from reference TRBV5-4 and TRBJ2-5, reads ETGVTQSPTHLIKTRGQQVTLRCSSQSGHNTVSWYQQALGQGPQFIFQYYREEENGRGNFPPRFSGLQFPNYSSELNVNALELDDSALYLCASSLKSSGGHLQETQYFGPGTRLLVL.

This clonotype was seen more than once but under ten times. The chain employs TRBV30 and TRBJ2-4; TRBD1 aligns across 10 bases. CDR1 is GTSNPN, CDR2 SVGIG, per germline (reference sequence). This CDR3 is 14 amino acids long. The ends lost 5 bases at V and 2 bases at J; junction bases unmatched: 3. The CDR3, as DNA: TGTGCCTGGTGGGACAGGGGTTCCAAAAACATTCAGTACTTC. Protein: CAWWDRGSKNIQYF.